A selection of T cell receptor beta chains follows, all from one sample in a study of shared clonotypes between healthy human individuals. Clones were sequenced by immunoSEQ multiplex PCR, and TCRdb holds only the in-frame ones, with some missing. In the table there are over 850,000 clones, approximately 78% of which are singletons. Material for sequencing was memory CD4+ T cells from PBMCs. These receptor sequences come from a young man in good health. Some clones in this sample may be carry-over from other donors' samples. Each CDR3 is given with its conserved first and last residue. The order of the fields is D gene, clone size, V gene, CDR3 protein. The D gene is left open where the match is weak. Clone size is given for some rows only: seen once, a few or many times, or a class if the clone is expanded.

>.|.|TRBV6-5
CASSYGRGGEQYF
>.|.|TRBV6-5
CASRSHDGYNEQFF
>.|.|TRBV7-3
CASSLTGGDTEAFF
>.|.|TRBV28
CASTPAGGTIPEAFF
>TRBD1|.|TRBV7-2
CASSFTGGNTEAFF
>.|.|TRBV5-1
CASSDEGSTDTQYF
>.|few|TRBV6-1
CASTGGGMENIQYF
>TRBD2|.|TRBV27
CASSREGTRHNEQFF
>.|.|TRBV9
CASSVGITTDTQYF
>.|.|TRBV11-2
CASSLGLDRTKETQYF
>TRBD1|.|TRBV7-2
CASSQQGAVDEQFF
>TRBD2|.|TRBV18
CASSPPGTSKETQYF
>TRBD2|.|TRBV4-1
CASSQARGLASVRSEDTQYF
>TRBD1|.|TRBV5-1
CASSGTRSPPNRTGQAPSSYEQYF
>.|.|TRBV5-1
CASSFGPANTEAFF
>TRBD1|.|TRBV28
CASSQDRVGYTF
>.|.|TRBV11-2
CASSLVNEQYF